Each of the 25 T cell receptor beta chains below was sequenced from the same sample in a study of shared clonotypes between healthy human individuals. The repertoire was sequenced with immunoSEQ multiplex PCR; TCRdb's copy has only in-frame clones and lacks some. The sample has more than 2 million clones; roughly 94% are singletons. The sequenced material came from naive CD4+ T cells sorted from blood. Sample subset: CD45RA+ positively selected. These receptors were obtained from a young man in good health.

The V gene is TRBV4-1, the J gene TRBJ1-1; TRBD1 aligns across 7 bases. Germline CDR1 reads MGHRA; CDR2 reads YSYEKL. With 0 bases clipped from V and 3 bases from J, the junction kept 7 bases outside the gene matches. The CDR3 runs 16 residues. Here the CDR3 reads CASSQDRAGGYTEAFF. Here the CDR3 DNA reads TGCGCCAGCAGCCAAGATCGGGCAGGGGGGTACACTGAAGCTTTCTTT.

V is TRBV25-1 and J is TRBJ2-5, with D possibly matching TRBD1 (6 bases). The CDR3 covers 13 residues. Trimming stripped 2 bases from V and 7 bases from J, with 11 bases between. CDR1 and CDR2 from the germline V gene are MGHDK and SYGVNS. The CDR3 spells CASSEQGWGTQYF. The CDR3 region has the DNA TGTGCCAGCAGTGAACAGGGGTGGGGGACCCAGTACTTC.

The J gene is TRBJ1-2, the V gene TRBV7-9, with a possible D match to TRBD1 (5 bases). Trimming took 2 bases from V and 4 from J, leaving 11 bases between them. Looked up from germline, CDR1 is SEHNR and CDR2 is FQNEAQ (reference sequence). This CDR3 contains 14 residues. The CDR3 coding sequence is TGTGCCAGCAGCTTATTACAGGCCTCCTATGGCTACACCTTC. Translated, it gives CASSLLQASYGYTF.

This clone was observed a single time. The sample has other DNA sequences that encode this CDR3 too. The gene calls are TRBV5-1 and TRBJ2-7; D may be TRBD1 (6 bases). Between the trimmed V and J ends, which lost 0 bases and 4 bases, there was a span of 14 bases. The CDR3 loop spans 15 amino acids. Per germline, CDR1 SGHRS and CDR2 YFSETQ. CDR3 sequence reads: CASSLVPGASYEQYF. As DNA, the CDR3 is TGCGCCAGCAGCTTGGTTCCAGGGGCATCGTACGAGCAGTACTTC.

V and J are TRBV19 and TRBJ2-1, with TRBD2 matching over 12 bases. CDR1 is LNHDA and CDR2 is SQIVND in the germline V gene (reference sequence). Unmatched junction bases numbered 6, after V lost 7 bases and J lost 8 bases. The CDR3 is made up of 14 amino acids. CDR3 nucleotide sequence: TGTGCCAGTACTACTAGCGGGGGGCTTCATGAGCAGTTCTTC. This encodes CASTTSGGLHEQFF.

This chain joins TRBV5-1 and TRBJ1-3; TRBD1 matches 7 bases. In germline, CDR1 is SGHRS, CDR2 YFSETQ. The length of the CDR3 is 16 residues. Trimming at V came to 3 bases and at J to 2 bases, leaving 8 bases not matched to a gene. CDR3: CASSWTGQAAGNTIYF. In DNA form, the CDR3 reads TGCGCCAGCAGCTGGACCGGACAGGCCGCTGGAAACACCATATATTTT.

V usage is TRBV28 and J usage is TRBJ2-7; the D is unclear. V was trimmed by 2 bases and J by 6 bases, leaving 8 bases between them. The CDR3 runs 12 residues. CDR1 MDHEN and CDR2 SYDVKM come from the germline V gene. The CDR3 region is CASSLVWGEQYF. The CDR3 bases are TGTGCCAGCAGTTTAGTTTGGGGCGAGCAGTACTTC.

The chain carries TRBV7-8 and TRBJ2-1; 8 bases are a match to TRBD2. With V trimmed by 1 base and J by 6 bases, 5 bases remained unmatched. Germline V gene lookup returns CDR1 SGHVS and CDR2 FQNEAQ. The CDR3 is 15 residues long. The CDR3 DNA reads as TGTGCCAGCAGCTTAGACGGGAGGGCCTTCAATGAGCAGTTCTTC. This encodes CASSLDGRAFNEQFF.

The chain recombines TRBV5-1 with TRBJ2-5; no reliable D call. The CDR3 extends over 16 amino acids. Trimming stripped 0 bases from V and 1 base from J, with 13 bases between. Germline V gene sequence: CDR1 SGHRS, CDR2 YFSETQ. The CDR3 DNA sequence: TGCGCCAGCAGCTTGGGGGTAACTAACGGCCAAGAGACCCAGTACTTC. Residues: CASSLGVTNGQETQYF. The full variable domain, in which reference TRBV5-1 and TRBJ2-5 provide the parts outside the CDR3, is KAGVTQTPRYLIKTRGQQVTLSCSPISGHRSVSWYQQTPGQGLQFLFEYFSETQRNKGNFPGRFSGRQFSNSRSEMNVSTLELGDSALYLCASSLGVTNGQETQYFGPGTRLLVL.

In this sample, this clone turned up once. The gene calls are TRBV30 and TRBJ2-2, with a weak D call TRBD1 (6 bases). Germline V CDR1 and CDR2: GTSNPN, SVGIG (reference sequence). This CDR3 contains 15 residues. The V and J ends lost 0 bases and 0 bases respectively, with 8 bases between them. The CDR3 sequence: CAWSVGQSNTGELFF. CDR3 nucleotides: TGTGCCTGGAGTGTGGGACAATCGAACACCGGGGAGCTGTTTTTT.

The chain links TRBV7-2 to TRBJ1-1; D gene ambiguous. Germline CDR1 is SGHTA and CDR2 is FQGNSA. The length of the CDR3 is 11 residues. Trimming stripped 5 bases from V and 9 bases from J, with 10 bases between. The CDR3 DNA follows: TGTGCCAGCAGCCCTCTGACAAAAGCTTTCTTT. Its translation is CASSPLTKAFF.

This chain uses TRBV6-5 with TRBJ1-1; D not certain. V shed 0 bases and J shed 1 base, with 9 bases lying between them. The CDR3 runs 15 residues. Germline V gives CDR1 MNHEY, CDR2 SVGAGI. CDR3 loop: CASSYSTAGNTEAFF. CDR3 nucleotides: TGTGCCAGCAGTTACTCGACTGCAGGGAACACTGAAGCTTTCTTT.

This sequence joins TRBV7-2 and TRBJ2-7; 7 nucleotides agree with TRBD1. J lost 2 bases, V lost 4 bases, and 14 bases had no gene match. Germline V CDR1 and CDR2: SGHTA, FQGNSA. CDR3 size: 17 residues. DNA of the CDR3: TGTGCCAGCAGCTCCAGGGACAGTAATCTAGAAACCTACGAGCAGTACTTC. It translates to CASSSRDSNLETYEQYF.

CDR3 bases: TGCAGCGTTGAAGACCCGTTACCGGGACTAGCGGGGTACAATGAGCAGTTCTTC. Its protein product is CSVEDPLPGLAGYNEQFF. The chain has TRBV29-1 and TRBJ2-1; TRBD2 matches 13 bases. The CDR3 loop spans 18 amino acids. After removal of 0 bases from V and 4 bases from J, the junction contained 9 bases not matched to a gene. Per germline, CDR1 SQVTM and CDR2 ANQGSEA.

This chain joins TRBV28 and TRBJ2-7; TRBD1 matches at 9 bases. Unmatched junction bases numbered 12, after V lost 7 bases and J lost 5 bases. The CDR3 is 15 residues long. Germline loops: CDR1 MDHEN, CDR2 SYDVKM. The CDR3 region is CASTFGDRAANEQYF. DNA of the CDR3: TGTGCCAGCACCTTTGGGGACAGGGCAGCCAACGAGCAGTACTTC.

V is TRBV19 and J is TRBJ1-6, with 7 bases identical to TRBD1. The CDR3 is 16 amino acids. Germline CDR1 LNHDA, CDR2 SQIVND (reference sequence). Germline trimming cut 3 bases from V and 8 bases from J; bases unmatched to any gene: 10. The CDR3 coding sequence is TGTGCCAGTAGTATCCAATTGACAGGGTGGGATTCACCCCTCCACTTT. Protein sequence: CASSIQLTGWDSPLHF.

This chain links TRBV7-6 with TRBJ2-5; D remains ambiguous. CDR1 and CDR2 (germline): SGHVS, FNYEAQ. The CDR3 spans 13 residues. Trimming cost V 5 bases and J 5 bases, with 12 bases left between them. CDR3 in DNA: TGTGCCAGCAGCCTAGGCCCCCCGGAGACCCAGTACTTC. Its translation: CASSLGPPETQYF.

V and J are TRBV11-3 and TRBJ2-1, with TRBD2 matching over 9 bases. The trim removed 6 bases at V and 6 bases at J, leaving 3 bases unmatched. The CDR3 contains 13 residues. The germline gives CDR1 SGHNT, CDR2 YENEEA. The CDR3 DNA reads TGTGCCAGCAGTCGAGCGGGAGGCAATGAGCAGTTCTTC. Its translation is CASSRAGGNEQFF.

V is TRBV5-4 and J is TRBJ2-3, with TRBD2 matching over 9 bases. CDR1 and CDR2 (germline): SGHNT, YYREEE (reference sequence). The CDR3 totals 15 residues. V lost 4 bases and J lost 3; bases outside the gene matches: 6. The CDR3 protein is CASSIGTSSTDTQYF. The DNA of the CDR3 is TGTGCCAGCAGCATCGGGACTAGCAGTACAGATACGCAGTATTTT.

This chain joins TRBV6-5 and TRBJ2-1; 7 nucleotides agree with TRBD2. The V gene end was trimmed by 6 bases and the J gene end by 2 bases; junction bases not matched to a gene: 7. The CDR3 has 15 amino acids. CDR1 MNHEY and CDR2 SVGAGI come from the germline V gene. The DNA for the CDR3 is TGTGCCAGCAGCAGAGCGGGATCCCCCTACAATGAGCAGTTCTTC. It is translated as CASSRAGSPYNEQFF.

This chain links TRBV5-1 with TRBJ2-7; tentative D call: TRBD1 (6 bases). Germline CDR1 SGHRS, CDR2 YFSETQ. V lost 5 bases to trimming and J lost 4 bases, with 13 bases between them. The length of the CDR3 is 13 residues. The CDR3 loop reads CASRDSLGYEQYF. The CDR3 nucleotides read TGCGCCAGCAGGGACAGTTTGGGATACGAGCAGTACTTC.

The chain links TRBV11-1 to TRBJ2-7; D is unresolved. The V end lost 2 bases, the J end lost 2 bases, and 10 bases lay between the germline ends. Germline V lookup: CDR1 SGHAT, CDR2 FQDESV (reference sequence). The length of the CDR3 is 14 residues. Here the CDR3 DNA reads TGTGCCAGCAGCTTAATGCCGGGTACCTACGAGCAGTACTTC. Protein sequence: CASSLMPGTYEQYF.

This clone was seen a handful of times. The rearrangement links TRBV7-3 to TRBJ2-3, with no clear D. Germline V gene lookup returns CDR1 SGHTA and CDR2 FQGTGA. The V gene lost 5 bases and the J gene lost 2 bases, with 5 bases spanning the gap. The CDR3 extends over 12 amino acids. The CDR3 is CASSPDTDTQYF. Here the CDR3 DNA reads TGTGCCAGCAGCCCCGACACAGATACGCAGTATTTT.

The rearrangement links TRBV5-6 to TRBJ1-5; 8 bases match TRBD1. The ends lost 4 bases at V and 11 bases at J; junction bases unmatched: 5. Germline V gives CDR1 SGHDT, CDR2 YYEEEE. The CDR3 consists of 12 residues. The CDR3 DNA follows: TGTGCCAGCAGCAGGGACAGGAGGACCCAGCATTTT. Protein: CASSRDRRTQHF.

The chain links TRBV6-1 to TRBJ1-5; weak D call: TRBD1 (5 bases). Per the germline V gene, CDR1 is MNHNS and CDR2 is SASEGT. Trimming shortened V by 2 bases and J by 6 bases, and 17 bases separated the two germline ends. The CDR3 has 16 amino acids. The CDR3 loop is CASSESPGGGGQPQHF. The CDR3 DNA reads as TGTGCCAGCAGTGAATCCCCTGGGGGAGGCGGTCAGCCCCAGCATTTT.